A selection of T cell receptor beta chains follows, all from one sample in a study of blood T cell repertoires in COVID-19. Sequenced by immunoSEQ multiplex PCR; TCRdb stores in-frame clones only, minus some. Of fewer than 80,000 clones in the sample, about 88% were seen once. Sample: peripheral blood. The receptors here all came from an elderly man with COVID-19, enrolled during active disease. Each CDR3 is given with its conserved first and last residue. A D gene is named only where the DNA matches it firmly. Clone size is given for some rows only: seen once, a few or many times, or a class if the clone is expanded.

v_call	clone_size	d_call	j_call	cdr3_aa	cdr3_nt
TRBV5-1	.	.	TRBJ2-1	CASSSYTGTRNEQFF	TGCGCCAGCAGCTCATATACCGGGACAAGGAATGAGCAGTTCTTC
TRBV5-1	.	.	TRBJ1-1	CASSLAKGVNTEAFF	TGCGCCAGCAGCTTGGCCAAAGGAGTGAACACTGAAGCTTTCTTT
TRBV5-1	.	.	TRBJ1-2	CASSLDSSNYGYTF	TGCGCCAGCAGCTTGGACAGCTCTAACTATGGCTACACCTTC
TRBV10-3	few	TRBD1	TRBJ2-3	CAMAQGAETTDTQYF	TGTGCCATGGCCCAGGGGGCGGAGACCACAGATACGCAGTATTTT
TRBV27	.	.	TRBJ2-1	CASSTPRGSNEQFF	TGTGCCAGCAGTACCCCGCGGGGCTCCAATGAGCAGTTCTTC
TRBV5-6	.	TRBD1	TRBJ1-4	CASSFTGTDNEKLFF	TGTGCCAGCAGCTTTACCGGGACAGACAATGAAAAACTGTTTTTT
TRBV10-3	.	TRBD1	TRBJ1-1	CAITGQGVNTEAFF	TGTGCCATCACCGGACAGGGCGTGAACACTGAAGCTTTCTTT
TRBV27	.	.	TRBJ2-1	CASSQASDLNEQFF	TGTGCCAGCAGCCAAGCTAGTGACCTTAATGAGCAGTTCTTC
TRBV6-6	.	TRBD1	TRBJ2-2	CASTRQGSNTGELFF	TGTGCCAGCACCCGACAGGGATCGAACACCGGGGAGCTGTTTTTT
TRBV4-2	.	TRBD2	TRBJ2-4	CASSQVGGERAIQYF	TGTGCCAGCAGCCAAGTGGGGGGGGAGAGAGCCATTCAGTACTTC
TRBV18	.	.	TRBJ2-5	CASSPEGTQYF	TGTGCCAGCTCACCGGAGGGGACCCAGTACTTC
TRBV11-2	few	TRBD2	TRBJ2-7	CASSLALAGGLNEQYF	TGTGCCAGCAGCTTAGCCTTAGCGGGGGGTTTGAACGAGCAGTACTTC
TRBV6-5	.	TRBD1	TRBJ1-6	CASSLGQRNSPLHF	TGTGCCAGCAGCCTGGGACAGCGCAATTCACCCCTCCACTTT
TRBV28	.	.	TRBJ2-1	CASRDTGYNEQFF	TGTGCCAGCAGGGATACGGGATACAATGAGCAGTTCTTC
TRBV6-5	.	TRBD1	TRBJ1-6	CASSLPQGTLHF	TGTGCCAGCAGCCTCCCACAGGGGACCCTCCACTTT